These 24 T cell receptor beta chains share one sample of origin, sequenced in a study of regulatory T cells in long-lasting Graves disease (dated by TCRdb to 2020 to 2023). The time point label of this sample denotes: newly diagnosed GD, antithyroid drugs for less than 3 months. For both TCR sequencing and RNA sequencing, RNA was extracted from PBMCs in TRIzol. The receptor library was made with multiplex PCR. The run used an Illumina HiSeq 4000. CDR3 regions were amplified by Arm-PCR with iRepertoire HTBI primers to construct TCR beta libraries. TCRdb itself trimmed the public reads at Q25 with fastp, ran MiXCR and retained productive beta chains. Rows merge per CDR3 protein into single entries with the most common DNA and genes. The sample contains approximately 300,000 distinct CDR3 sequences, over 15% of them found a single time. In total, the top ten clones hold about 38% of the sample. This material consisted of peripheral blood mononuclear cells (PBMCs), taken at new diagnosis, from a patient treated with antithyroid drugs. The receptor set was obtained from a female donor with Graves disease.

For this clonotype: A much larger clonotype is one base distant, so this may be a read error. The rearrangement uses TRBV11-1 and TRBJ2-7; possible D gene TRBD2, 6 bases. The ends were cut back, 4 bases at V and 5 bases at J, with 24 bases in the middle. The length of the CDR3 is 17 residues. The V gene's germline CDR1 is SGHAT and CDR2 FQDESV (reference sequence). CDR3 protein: CASSSGIVPGASHEQYF. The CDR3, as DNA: TGTGCCAGCAGCTCAGGGATAGTACCGGGAGCCTCTCACGAGCAGTACTTC.

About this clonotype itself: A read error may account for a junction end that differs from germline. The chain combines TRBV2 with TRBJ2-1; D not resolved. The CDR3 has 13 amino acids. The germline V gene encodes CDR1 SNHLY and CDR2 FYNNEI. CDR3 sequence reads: CAGRNNYGDEQFF. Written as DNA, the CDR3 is TGTGCCGGCAGAAACAACTATGGCGATGAGCAGTTCTTC.

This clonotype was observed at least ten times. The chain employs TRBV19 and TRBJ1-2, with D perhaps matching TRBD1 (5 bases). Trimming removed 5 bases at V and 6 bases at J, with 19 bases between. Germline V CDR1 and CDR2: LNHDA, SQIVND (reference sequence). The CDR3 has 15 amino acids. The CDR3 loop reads CASSLQGGASHGYTF. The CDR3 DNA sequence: TGTGCCAGTAGTCTCCAGGGAGGCGCCTCACATGGCTACACCTTC.

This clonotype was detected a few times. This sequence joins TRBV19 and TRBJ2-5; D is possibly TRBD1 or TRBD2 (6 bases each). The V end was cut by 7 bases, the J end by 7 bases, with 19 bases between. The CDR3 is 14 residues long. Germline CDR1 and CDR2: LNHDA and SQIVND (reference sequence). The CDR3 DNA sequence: TGTGCCAGTACCCCCGGGGGCCTTCTCGGGACCCAGTACTTC. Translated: CASTPGGLLGTQYF. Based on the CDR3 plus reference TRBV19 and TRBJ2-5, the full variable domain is DGGITQSPKYLFRKEGQNVTLSCEQNLNHDAMYWYRQDPGQGLRLIYYSQIVNDFQKGDIAEGYSVSREKKESFPLTVTSAQKNPTAFYLCASTPGGLLGTQYFGPGTRLLVL.

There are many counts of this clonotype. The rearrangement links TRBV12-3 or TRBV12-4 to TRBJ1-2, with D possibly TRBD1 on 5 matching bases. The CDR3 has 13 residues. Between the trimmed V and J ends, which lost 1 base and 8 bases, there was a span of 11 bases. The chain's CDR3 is CASSLGGRGGYTF. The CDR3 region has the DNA TGTGCCAGCAGTTTAGGGGGCCGAGGAGGCTACACCTTC.

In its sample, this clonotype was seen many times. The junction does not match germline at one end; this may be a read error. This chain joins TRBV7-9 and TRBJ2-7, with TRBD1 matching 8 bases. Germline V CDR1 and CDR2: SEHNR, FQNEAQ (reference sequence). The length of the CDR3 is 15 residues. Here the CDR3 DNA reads TGTGCCAGCAGCAATGGACAGGGTGTCTCCTACGGGCAGTACTTC. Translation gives CASSNGQGVSYGQYF.

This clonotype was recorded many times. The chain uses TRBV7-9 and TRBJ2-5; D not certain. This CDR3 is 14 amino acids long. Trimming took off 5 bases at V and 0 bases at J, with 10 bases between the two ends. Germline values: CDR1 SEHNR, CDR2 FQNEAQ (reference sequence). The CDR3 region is CASSPAAYQETQYF. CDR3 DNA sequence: TGTGCCAGCAGCCCTGCGGCGTACCAAGAGACCCAGTACTTC.

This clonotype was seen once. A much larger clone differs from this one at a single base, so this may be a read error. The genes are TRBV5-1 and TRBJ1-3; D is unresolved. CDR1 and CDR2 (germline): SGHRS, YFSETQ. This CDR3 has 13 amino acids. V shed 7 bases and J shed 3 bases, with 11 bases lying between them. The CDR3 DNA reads TGCGCCAGCGGCCCCCCTGATGGAAACACCATATATTTT. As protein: CASGPPDGNTIYF.

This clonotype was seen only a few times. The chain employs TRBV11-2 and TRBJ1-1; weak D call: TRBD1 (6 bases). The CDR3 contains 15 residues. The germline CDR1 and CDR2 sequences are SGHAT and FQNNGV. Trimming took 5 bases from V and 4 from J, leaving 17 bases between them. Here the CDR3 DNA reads TGTGCCAGCAGCCACGTCAGGGGTGTTGGCACTGAAGCTTTCTTT. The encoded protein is CASSHVRGVGTEAFF. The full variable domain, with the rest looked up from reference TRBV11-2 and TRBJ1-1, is EAGVAQSPRYKIIEKRQSVAFWCNPISGHATLYWYQQILGQGPKLLIQFQNNGVVDDSQLPKDRFSAERLKGVDSTLKIQPAKLEDSAVYLCASSHVRGVGTEAFFGQGTRLTVV.

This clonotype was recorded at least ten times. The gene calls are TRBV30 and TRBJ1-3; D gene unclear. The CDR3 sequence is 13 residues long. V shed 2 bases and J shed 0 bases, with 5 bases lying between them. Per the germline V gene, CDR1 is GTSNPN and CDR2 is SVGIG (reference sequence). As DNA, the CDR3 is TGTGCCTGGAGTCGCGGCTCTGGAAACACCATATATTTT. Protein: CAWSRGSGNTIYF.

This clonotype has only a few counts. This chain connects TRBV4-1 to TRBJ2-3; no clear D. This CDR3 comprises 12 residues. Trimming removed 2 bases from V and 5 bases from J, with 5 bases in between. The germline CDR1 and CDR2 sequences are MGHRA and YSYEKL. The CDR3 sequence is CASSQTVDTQYF. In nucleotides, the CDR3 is TGCGCCAGCAGCCAAACAGTAGATACGCAGTATTTT.

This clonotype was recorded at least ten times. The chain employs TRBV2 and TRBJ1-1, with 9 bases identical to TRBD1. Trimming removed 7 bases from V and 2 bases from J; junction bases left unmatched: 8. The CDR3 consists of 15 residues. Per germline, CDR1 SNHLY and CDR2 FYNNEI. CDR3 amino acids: CASTRTGAGNTEAFF. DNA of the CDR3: TGTGCCAGCACCAGGACAGGGGCGGGAAACACTGAAGCTTTCTTT.

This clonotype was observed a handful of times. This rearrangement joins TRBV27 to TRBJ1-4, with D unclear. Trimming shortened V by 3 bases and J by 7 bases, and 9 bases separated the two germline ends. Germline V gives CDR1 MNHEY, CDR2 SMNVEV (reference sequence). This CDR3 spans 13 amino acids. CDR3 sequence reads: CASSFGRSEKLFF. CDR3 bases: TGTGCCAGCAGTTTTGGGAGGAGTGAAAAACTGTTTTTT.

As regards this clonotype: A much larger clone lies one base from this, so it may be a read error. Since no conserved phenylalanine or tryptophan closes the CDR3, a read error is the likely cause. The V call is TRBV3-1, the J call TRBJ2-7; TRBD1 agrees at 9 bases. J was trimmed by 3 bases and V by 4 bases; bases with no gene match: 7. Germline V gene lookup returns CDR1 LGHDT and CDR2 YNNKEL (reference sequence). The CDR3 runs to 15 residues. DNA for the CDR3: TGTGCCAGCAGCCCTCGGTCGACAGGGGGCTACGAGCAGTACTCC. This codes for CASSPRSTGGYEQYS.

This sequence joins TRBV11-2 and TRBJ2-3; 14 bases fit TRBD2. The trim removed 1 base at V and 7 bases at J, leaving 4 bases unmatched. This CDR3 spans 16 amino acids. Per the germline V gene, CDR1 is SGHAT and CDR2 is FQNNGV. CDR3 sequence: CASSLGLAGGPHTQYF. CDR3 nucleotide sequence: TGTGCCAGCAGCTTAGGACTAGCGGGAGGGCCACATACGCAGTATTTT.

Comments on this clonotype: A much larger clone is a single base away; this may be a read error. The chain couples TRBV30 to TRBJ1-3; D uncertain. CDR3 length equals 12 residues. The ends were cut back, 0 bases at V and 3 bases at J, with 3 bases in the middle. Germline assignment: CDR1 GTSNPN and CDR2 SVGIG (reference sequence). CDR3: CAWSVSGNTIYF. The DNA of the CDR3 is TGTGCCTGGAGTGTAAGTGGAAACACCATATATTTT.

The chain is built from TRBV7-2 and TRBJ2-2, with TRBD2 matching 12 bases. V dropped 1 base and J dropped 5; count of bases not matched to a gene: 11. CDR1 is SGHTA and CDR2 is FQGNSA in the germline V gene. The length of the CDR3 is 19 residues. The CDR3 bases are TGTGCCAGCAGCTTAGATTCTAGCGGGAGGGCCCTTCTTACCGGGGAGCTGTTTTTT. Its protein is CASSLDSSGRALLTGELFF.

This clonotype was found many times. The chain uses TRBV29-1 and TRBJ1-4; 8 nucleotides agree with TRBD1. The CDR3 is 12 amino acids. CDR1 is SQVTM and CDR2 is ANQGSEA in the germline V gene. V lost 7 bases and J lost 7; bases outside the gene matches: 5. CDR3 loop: CSAQGAFEKLFF. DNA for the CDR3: TGCAGCGCCCAGGGGGCCTTTGAAAAACTGTTTTTT.

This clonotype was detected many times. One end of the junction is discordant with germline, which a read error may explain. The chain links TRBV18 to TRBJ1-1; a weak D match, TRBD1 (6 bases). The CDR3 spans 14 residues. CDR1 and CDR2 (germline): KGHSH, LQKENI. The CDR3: CASSPGQLNTEAFF. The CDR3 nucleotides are TGCGCCAGCAGCCCCGGACAGCTGAACACTGAAGCTTTCTTT.

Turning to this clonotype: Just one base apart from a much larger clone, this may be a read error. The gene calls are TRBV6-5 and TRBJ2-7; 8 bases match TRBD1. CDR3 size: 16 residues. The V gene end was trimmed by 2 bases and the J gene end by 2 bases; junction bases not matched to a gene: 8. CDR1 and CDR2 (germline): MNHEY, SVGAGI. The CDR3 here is CASSYPPGQEAYEQYF. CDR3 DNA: TGTGCCAGCAGTTACCCGCCGGGACAGGAAGCCTACGAGCAGTACTTC.

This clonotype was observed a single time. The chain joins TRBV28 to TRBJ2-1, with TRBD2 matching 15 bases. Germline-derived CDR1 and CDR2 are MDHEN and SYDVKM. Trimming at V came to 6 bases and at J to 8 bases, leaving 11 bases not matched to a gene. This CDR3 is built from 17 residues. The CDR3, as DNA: TGTGCCAGCAGGATGGGACTAGCGGGAGGTGGTTGGGATGAGCAGTTCTTC. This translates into CASRMGLAGGGWDEQFF.

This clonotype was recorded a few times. The CDR3 region has the DNA TGTGCCAGTAGGTACCGGGACCTCCTCTACGAGCAGTACTTC. It translates to CASRYRDLLYEQYF. This chain joins TRBV6-2 or TRBV6-3 and TRBJ2-7; D is tentatively TRBD1 or TRBD2 (5 bases each). This CDR3 has 14 residues. Trimming took 9 bases from V and 3 from J, leaving 18 bases between them. Germline V lookup: CDR1 MNHEY, CDR2 SVGEGT.

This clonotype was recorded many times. CDR3 sequence (DNA): TGTGCCAGCAGTGAATGGGGGCCCTCTAATTCACCCCTCCACTTT. This translates into CASSEWGPSNSPLHF. The V call is TRBV2, the J call TRBJ1-6, with D maybe TRBD1 (6 bases). This CDR3 has 15 residues. With 2 bases removed from V and 6 bases from J, the gap between germline ends came to 11 bases. Germline loops: CDR1 SNHLY, CDR2 FYNNEI.

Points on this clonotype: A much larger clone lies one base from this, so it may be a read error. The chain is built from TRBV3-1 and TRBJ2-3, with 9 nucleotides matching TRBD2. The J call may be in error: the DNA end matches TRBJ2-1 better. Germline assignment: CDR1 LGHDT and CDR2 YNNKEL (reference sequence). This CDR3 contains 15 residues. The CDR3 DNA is TGTGCCAGCAGCCGGGCTAGCGGGAAGTACAATGAGCAGTTCTTC. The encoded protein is CASSRASGKYNEQFF.